The 30 T cell receptor beta chains below all came from one sample that was sequenced in a study of blood T cell repertoires in COVID-19. Libraries were prepared by immunoSEQ multiplex PCR; TCRdb keeps only in-frame clonotypes and omits some of them. The table records fewer than 350,000 clones, roughly 89% of them present only once. What was sequenced was peripheral blood. Receptors were obtained from a man aged 35 to 55 with acute or convalescent COVID-19.

The V call is TRBV9, the J call TRBJ1-3; D remains ambiguous. V lost 0 bases and J 0 bases, leaving 13 bases between the germline ends. Germline CDR1 and CDR2: SGDLS and YYNGEE. CDR3 size: 17 residues. The CDR3 DNA follows: TGTGCCAGCAGCGTAGAAATCGGGGTTCACTCTGGAAACACCATATATTTT. Its translation is CASSVEIGVHSGNTIYF.

This chain joins TRBV30 and TRBJ1-6, with D tentatively TRBD1 (5 bases). V was cut by 2 bases and J by 10 bases, with 12 bases left in between. The CDR3 sequence is 13 residues long. Germline loops: CDR1 GTSNPN, CDR2 SVGIG (reference sequence). The CDR3 DNA is TGTGCCTGGAGTTCCAGGGCGGAATCACCCCTCCACTTT. Protein sequence: CAWSSRAESPLHF.

The chain carries TRBV12-5 and TRBJ2-1; 7 positions agree with TRBD1. Unmatched junction bases numbered 15, after V lost 7 bases and J lost 6 bases. Germline V gene data show CDR1 as LGHNT and CDR2 as FRNRAP. This CDR3 is 16 amino acids long. The CDR3 loop reads CASVGQAKIYSNEQFF. CDR3 in DNA: TGTGCTAGTGTCGGACAGGCAAAGATTTATTCCAATGAGCAGTTCTTC. Supplemented by reference TRBV12-5 and TRBJ2-1, the full variable domain reads DARVTQTPRHKVTEMGQEVTMRCQPILGHNTVFWYRQTMMQGLELLAYFRNRAPLDDSGMPKDRFSAEMPDATLATLKIQPSEPRDSAVYFCASVGQAKIYSNEQFFGPGTRLTVL.

J is TRBJ2-2 and V is TRBV18, with 8 bases that match TRBD1. The CDR3 runs to 17 residues. Per the germline V gene, CDR1 is KGHSH and CDR2 is LQKENI. Trimming took 8 bases from V and 3 from J; bases not matched to a gene: 14. The CDR3 nucleotides are TGTGCCAGCCACCCGGGACAGGCTCTCACCTACACCGGGGAGCTGTTTTTT. Translated: CASHPGQALTYTGELFF. The full variable domain, with the rest looked up from reference TRBV18 and TRBJ2-2, is NAGVMQNPRHLVRRRGQEARLRCSPMKGHSHVYWYRQLPEEGLKFMVYLQKENIIDESGMPKERFSAEFPKEGPSILRIQQVVRGDSAAYFCASHPGQALTYTGELFFGEGSRLTVL.

The chain carries TRBV6-2 or TRBV6-3 and TRBJ1-5; TRBD1 is a possible D gene (5 bases). CDR3 length: 15 residues. Trimming took off 2 bases at V and 4 bases at J, with 12 bases between the two ends. Germline-derived CDR1 and CDR2 are MNHEY and SVGEGT. The CDR3, as DNA: TGTGCCAGCAGTTACCTTGGGGCAGGGAATCAGCCCCAGCATTTT. This codes for CASSYLGAGNQPQHF.

This rearrangement joins TRBV7-9 to TRBJ2-6, with D maybe TRBD1 (5 bases). The CDR3 length is 15 residues. Germline CDR1 reads SEHNR; CDR2 reads FQNEAQ (reference sequence). V lost 5 bases and J lost 4, with 12 bases in between. This chain's CDR3 is CASSPQGTGANVLTF. CDR3 bases: TGTGCCAGCAGCCCCCAGGGTACGGGGGCCAACGTCCTGACTTTC.

Remarks on this clone: Within the sample, other DNA sequences also encode this same CDR3. V and J are TRBV5-4 and TRBJ1-2; 10 bases are a match to TRBD1. Germline V gene data show CDR1 as SGHNT and CDR2 as YYREEE (reference sequence). Germline trimming cut 4 bases from V and 5 bases from J; bases unmatched to any gene: 5. The CDR3 runs to 14 residues. For the CDR3, the DNA is TGTGCCAGCAGCCTGACAGGGGGCGGATATGGCTACACCTTC. Translation: CASSLTGGGYGYTF.

The rearrangement uses TRBV4-1 and TRBJ1-1, with D perhaps matching TRBD1 (5 bases). CDR3 length: 15 amino acids. The germline V and J ends were trimmed by 2 bases and 5 bases, with 15 bases remaining between them. Germline assignment: CDR1 MGHRA and CDR2 YSYEKL. The chain's CDR3 is CASSQPGPGGTEAFF. CDR3 in DNA: TGCGCCAGCAGCCAACCCGGTCCCGGGGGGACTGAAGCTTTCTTT.

This clone was counted a single time. The rearrangement uses TRBV3-1 (or the pseudogene TRBV3-2) and TRBJ1-2; D gene uncertain. The length of the CDR3 is 14 residues. Per the germline V gene, CDR1 is LGHDT and CDR2 is YNNKEL (reference sequence). V shed 0 bases and J shed 6 bases, with 11 bases lying between them. CDR3 amino acids: CASSQDKQTNGYTF. The DNA for the CDR3 is TGTGCCAGCAGCCAAGATAAACAGACTAATGGCTACACCTTC.

This clone showed up just once. The chain carries TRBV12-5 and TRBJ2-7, with 8 bases identical to TRBD1. Looked up from germline, CDR1 is LGHNT and CDR2 is FRNRAP. The CDR3 runs 13 residues. The junction had 6 bases not matched to a gene; V was cut back by 4 bases and J by 7 bases. DNA of the CDR3: TGTGCTAGTGGTTCGGGACAGGCTAAAGAGCAGTACTTC. It codes for CASGSGQAKEQYF. The full variable domain, rest sourced from reference TRBV12-5 and TRBJ2-7, is DARVTQTPRHKVTEMGQEVTMRCQPILGHNTVFWYRQTMMQGLELLAYFRNRAPLDDSGMPKDRFSAEMPDATLATLKIQPSEPRDSAVYFCASGSGQAKEQYFGPGTRLTVT.

The chain couples TRBV3-1 (or the pseudogene TRBV3-2) to TRBJ2-3; 10 bases match TRBD1. V lost 5 bases, J lost 3 bases, and 2 bases stayed unmatched. The CDR3 spans 14 residues. Germline CDR1 is LGHDT and CDR2 is YNNKEL (reference sequence). The CDR3 bases are TGTGCCAGCAGCGCGGACAGGGGGACAGATACGCAGTATTTT. Its translation: CASSADRGTDTQYF.

The rearrangement joins TRBV5-6 to TRBJ2-7; 11 nucleotides agree with TRBD1. The CDR3 has 14 amino acids. The V segment lost 2 bases and the J segment 3 bases; nucleotides outside the gene matches: 1. Germline V gene lookup returns CDR1 SGHDT and CDR2 YYEEEE. In nucleotides, the CDR3 is TGTGCCAGCAGCTTTGGGACAGGGGGCTACGAGCAGTACTTC. Its protein is CASSFGTGGYEQYF.

The chain carries TRBV18 and TRBJ2-3, with 9 bases matching TRBD2. The CDR3 is 16 residues long. The germline V gene has CDR1 KGHSH and CDR2 LQKENI. With V trimmed by 4 bases and J by 4 bases, 9 bases remained unmatched. The CDR3 reads CASSLIGTSWADTQYF. Written as DNA, the CDR3 is TGTGCCAGCTCACTGATTGGGACTAGCTGGGCAGATACGCAGTATTTT.

This clone was seen once. The J gene is TRBJ1-5, the V gene TRBV4-2; possible D gene TRBD1, 6 bases. The V and J ends lost 0 bases and 3 bases respectively, with 12 bases between them. This CDR3 region has 16 residues. Germline-derived CDR1 and CDR2 are LGHNA and YNFKEQ. CDR3 loop: CASSQEAGVYNQPQHF. The CDR3 DNA sequence: TGTGCCAGCAGCCAAGAGGCAGGGGTCTACAATCAGCCCCAGCATTTT.

The V gene is TRBV3-1 (or the pseudogene TRBV3-2), the J gene TRBJ1-3, with TRBD1 as a possible D gene (5 bases). V was shortened by 4 bases and J by 4 bases, with 17 bases between the two germline ends. Germline V CDR1 and CDR2: LGHDT, YNNKEL (reference sequence). The CDR3 length is 16 residues. DNA for the CDR3: TGTGCCAGCAGCCCTCGGGGGGGTATCTTCGGAAACACCATATATTTT. This translates into CASSPRGGIFGNTIYF.

This clone was counted between two and nine times. The chain couples TRBV20-1 to TRBJ2-7; D is undetermined. Germline CDR1 and CDR2: DFQATT and SNEGSKA (reference sequence). Trimming removed 3 bases from V and 4 bases from J, with 7 bases in between. The CDR3 contains 11 residues. CDR3 loop: CSASTEYEQYF. DNA of the CDR3: TGCAGTGCTAGTACAGAATACGAGCAGTACTTC.

The CDR3 bases are TGTGCCATCAGTGGGCCTCCAGGGGGATCGGGAGATACGCAGTATTTT. Residues: CAISGPPGGSGDTQYF. The V and J genes are TRBV10-3 and TRBJ2-3; 7 nucleotides match TRBD1. This CDR3 spans 16 amino acids. With V trimmed by 4 bases and J by 5 bases, 12 bases remained unmatched. Germline assignment: CDR1 ENHRY and CDR2 SYGVKD.

This chain links TRBV6-6 with TRBJ2-2; perhaps TRBD2 as D (6 bases). Per the germline V gene, CDR1 is MNHNY and CDR2 is SVGAGI (reference sequence). This CDR3 region has 16 residues. With 1 base removed from V and 7 bases from J, the gap between germline ends came to 16 bases. In DNA, the CDR3 is TGTGCCAGCAGTTACTTGGGAGTGCGGGATGGCGGGGAGCTGTTTTTT. It codes for CASSYLGVRDGGELFF.

The rearrangement links TRBV5-1 to TRBJ2-3, with no clear D. Germline V CDR1 and CDR2: SGHRS, YFSETQ. This CDR3 is 15 amino acids long. Deletions cut 4 bases from V and 2 bases from J, with 14 bases between. CDR3 loop: CASSLPGSSTDTQYF. CDR3 bases: TGCGCCAGCAGCCTTCCCGGGTCTTCCACAGATACGCAGTATTTT.

The rearrangement uses TRBV5-6 and TRBJ1-1; 7 positions agree with TRBD1. V trimming: 5 bases; J trimming: 4 bases; junction bases outside the gene matches: 5. The CDR3 contains 13 residues. The V gene's germline CDR1 is SGHDT and CDR2 YYEEEE. CDR3 residues: CASRTGLSTEAFF. The CDR3 DNA is TGTGCCAGCAGGACAGGGTTGAGCACTGAAGCTTTCTTT.

The V and J genes are TRBV10-3 and TRBJ2-3; TRBD2 agrees at 8 bases. The CDR3 covers 17 residues. Germline-derived CDR1 and CDR2 are ENHRY and SYGVKD. After removal of 0 bases from V and 2 bases from J, the junction contained 7 bases not matched to a gene. The CDR3 DNA follows: TGTGCCATCAGTGAGTCGGTTGCGGGGGGACCCACAGATACGCAGTATTTT. It yields the protein CAISESVAGGPTDTQYF.

The chain joins TRBV11-2 to TRBJ2-3; D uncertain. V lost 5 bases to trimming and J lost 0 bases, with 6 bases between them. The CDR3 is made up of 13 amino acids. CDR1 and CDR2 from the germline V gene are SGHAT and FQNNGV. Written as DNA, the CDR3 is TGTGCCAGCAGCGGTACTAGCACAGATACGCAGTATTTT. Amino acid sequence: CASSGTSTDTQYF.

V is TRBV27 and J is TRBJ1-2; D gene ambiguous. The V end was cut by 6 bases, the J end by 6 bases, with 17 bases between. The CDR3 is 14 amino acids. Per the germline V gene, CDR1 is MNHEY and CDR2 is SMNVEV (reference sequence). The CDR3 sequence: CASSRAADWNGYTF. CDR3 coding DNA: TGTGCCAGCAGCCGCGCGGCCGATTGGAATGGCTACACCTTC.

This chain links TRBV6-1 with TRBJ1-6; 9 nucleotides line up with TRBD1. V lost 1 base to trimming and J lost 8 bases; unmatched junction nucleotides: 6. The germline V gene has CDR1 MNHNS and CDR2 SASEGT. The CDR3 is 16 residues long. The CDR3 region has the DNA TGTGCCAGCAGTGAAGGGTTACAGGGGGCGGATTCACCCCTCCACTTT. It yields the protein CASSEGLQGADSPLHF.

The gene calls are TRBV6-1 and TRBJ1-5, with 7 bases that match TRBD1. Germline V gene sequence: CDR1 MNHNS, CDR2 SASEGT. With V trimmed by 4 bases and J by 1 base, 7 bases remained unmatched. CDR3 length: 16 amino acids. The CDR3 nucleotides are TGTGCCAGCAGTGCTCTGACAGGGCCCAGCAATCAGCCCCAGCATTTT. It translates to CASSALTGPSNQPQHF.

This clone was seen only once. The chain uses TRBV6-1 and TRBJ2-2; no definite D call. Germline CDR1 is MNHNS and CDR2 is SASEGT. The CDR3 runs to 16 residues. Between the trimmed V and J ends, which lost 4 bases and 4 bases, there was a span of 16 bases. The CDR3 is CASSAVGTLSTGELFF. The CDR3 coding sequence is TGTGCCAGCAGTGCCGTGGGCACGTTGAGCACCGGGGAGCTGTTTTTT.

The chain couples TRBV19 to TRBJ1-2; D gene ambiguous. The CDR3 is 15 amino acids. CDR1 is LNHDA, CDR2 SQIVND, per germline (reference sequence). V was cut by 5 bases and J by 8 bases, with 21 bases left in between. DNA for the CDR3: TGTGCCAGTAGTTTAAAGGACGGACTCCGGTTGGGCTACACCTTC. Translated: CASSLKDGLRLGYTF.

V gene TRBV19 combines with J gene TRBJ1-2; 8 bases are a match to TRBD1. Looked up from germline, CDR1 is LNHDA and CDR2 is SQIVND (reference sequence). The CDR3 contains 13 residues. The V segment lost 4 bases and the J segment 3 bases; nucleotides outside the gene matches: 1. The DNA for the CDR3 is TGTGCCAGTAGTAAGACAGGGGACTATGGCTACACCTTC. Translating it yields CASSKTGDYGYTF.

J is TRBJ2-2 and V is TRBV24-1; 15 positions match TRBD2. The trim removed 3 bases at V and 4 bases at J, leaving 5 bases unmatched. CDR3 length equals 18 residues. The germline CDR1 and CDR2 sequences are KGHDR and SFDVKD. CDR3 bases: TGTGCCACCAGTGATGCGGGACTAGCGGGGGGCGTCACCGGGGAGCTGTTTTTT. Residues: CATSDAGLAGGVTGELFF.

V gene TRBV11-3 combines with J gene TRBJ2-7, with D possibly matching TRBD1 (5 bases). The CDR3 sequence is 13 residues long. Germline values: CDR1 SGHNT, CDR2 YENEEA. V shed 5 bases and J shed 1 base, with 9 bases lying between them. The CDR3 DNA reads TGTGCCAGCAGCCTCCCAGGGTCCTACGAGCAGTACTTC. Translated: CASSLPGSYEQYF.